Reported below is one T cell receptor beta chain. Its target is unknown. Sequencing used immunoSEQ multiplex PCR; TCRdb keeps in-frame clones, though not all of them. The table records fewer than 150,000 clones, 85% to 95% of them present only once. The data are from a study of T cell responses to AZD1222 COVID-19 vaccine. Study-level information: Both about-4-week and about-12-week second-dose recipients were combined. Study conclusions and caveats: Increased Spike-specific TCR breadth and depth were observed after two AZD1222 doses. Donors were mostly white British, more females; clonal diversity possibly underestimated.

The germline V and J ends were trimmed by 2 bases and 6 bases, with 17 bases remaining between them. CDR3 size: 16 residues. The germline CDR1 and CDR2 sequences are LNHDA and SQIVND (reference sequence). The chain recombines TRBV19 with TRBJ2-1, with a tentative D call TRBD1 (6 bases). This receptor was taken from an adult in good health. The source was peripheral blood, collected on day 0 of AZD1222 vaccination. In nucleotides, the CDR3 is TGTGCCAGTAGTATAAAAACAGGGTTCAAATTCAATGAGCAGTTCTTC. Encoded protein: CASSIKTGFKFNEQFF.